Following are 12 T cell receptor beta chains from one sample sequenced in a study of neurological immune-mediated disorders. MiXCR, applied by TCRdb to the 5' RACE reads, yields one record per CDR3 protein. Of around 20,000 distinct CDR3 sequences listed, 8% to 13% are singletons. The sample consisted of PBMCs. These receptors were collected from a woman aged 55 to 70 with HTLV-1-associated myelopathy (HAM/TSP).

At least ten counts were recorded for this clonotype. CDR3 DNA: TGTGCCAGCCAACGTGGGGGGGCAGATACGCAGTATTTT. Translated, it gives CASQRGGADTQYF. The chain employs TRBV3-1 and TRBJ2-3; 7 bases agree with TRBD2. After removal of 8 bases from V and 4 bases from J, the junction contained 6 bases not matched to a gene. The CDR3 spans 13 residues. CDR1 and CDR2 from the germline V gene are LGHDT and YNNKEL (reference sequence).

This clonotype was found many times. The V call is TRBV7-2, the J call TRBJ2-3; TRBD2 aligns across 11 bases. V shed 5 bases, J shed 5 bases, and the junction held 21 bases outside the gene matches. The CDR3 spans 20 residues. Germline V lookup: CDR1 SGHTA, CDR2 FQGNSA. The CDR3 sequence is CASSRNALAGGFRSGDTQYF. Here the CDR3 DNA reads TGTGCCAGCAGCCGTAATGCCCTAGCGGGGGGTTTCAGAAGTGGAGATACGCAGTATTTT.

This clonotype occurred many times. The CDR3 protein is CSAPGLAGGQQFF. The CDR3 bases are TGCAGTGCCCCGGGACTAGCGGGGGGGCAGCAGTTCTTC. The J gene is TRBJ2-1, the V gene TRBV20-1; TRBD2 agrees at 16 bases. V lost 6 bases, J lost 11 bases, and 4 bases stayed unmatched. This CDR3 region has 13 residues. The germline V gene has CDR1 DFQATT and CDR2 SNEGSKA (reference sequence).

This clonotype was counted many times. The rearrangement joins TRBV12-3 or TRBV12-4 to TRBJ2-6; D not certain. This CDR3 has 14 residues. Trimming shortened V by 6 bases and J by 1 base, and 7 bases separated the two germline ends. The CDR3 bases are TGTGCCAGCAGACCCTCGTCTGGGGCCAACGTCCTGACTTTC. Its translation is CASRPSSGANVLTF.

This sequence joins TRBV15 and TRBJ2-5, with TRBD1 matching 7 bases. The CDR3 runs to 14 residues. Germline V gene data show CDR1 as LNHNV and CDR2 as YYDKDF (reference sequence). After removal of 5 bases from V and 3 bases from J, the junction contained 6 bases not matched to a gene. The CDR3 sequence is CATSGDREKETQYF. The CDR3 nucleotides are TGTGCCACCAGCGGGGACAGAGAGAAAGAGACCCAGTACTTC.

This clonotype was seen many times. V and J are TRBV7-9 and TRBJ1-1, with 7 bases identical to TRBD1. V shed 5 bases, J shed 11 bases, and the junction held 8 bases outside the gene matches. The CDR3 contains 12 residues. The germline V gene has CDR1 SEHNR and CDR2 FQNEAQ (reference sequence). CDR3 amino acids: CASSPGDSPAFF. CDR3 bases: TGTGCCAGCAGCCCCGGGGACAGTCCCGCTTTCTTT.

This clonotype was detected ten times or more. Its ends do not fully match the called genes, so a read error is possible. The chain recombines TRBV19 with TRBJ2-7; TRBD1 agrees at 9 bases. The CDR3 sequence is 14 residues long. Per the germline V gene, CDR1 is LNHDA and CDR2 is SQIVND (reference sequence). The CDR3, as DNA: TGTGCCAGTAGTTCCGGGACAGGGATTCCCCCCGGGGACTTC. It translates to CASSSGTGIPPGDF.

V usage is TRBV3-1 and J usage is TRBJ1-2, with 8 bases aligning to TRBD1. J lost 3 bases, V lost 2 bases, and 5 bases had no gene match. Per germline, CDR1 LGHDT and CDR2 YNNKEL (reference sequence). CDR3 length: 15 amino acids. CDR3 DNA sequence: TGTGCCAGCAGCCAAACTACAGGGGGGGACTATGGCTACACCTTC. Translated, it gives CASSQTTGGDYGYTF.

This clonotype has at least ten counts. V is TRBV20-1 and J is TRBJ2-1, with 10 positions matching TRBD2. CDR1 and CDR2 from the germline V gene are DFQATT and SNEGSKA (reference sequence). V shed 7 bases, J shed 8 bases, and the junction held 8 bases outside the gene matches. The CDR3 loop spans 13 amino acids. This chain's CDR3 is CSGERGGRDEQFF. DNA for the CDR3: TGCAGTGGCGAGCGGGGGGGCAGGGATGAGCAGTTCTTC.

This clonotype was seen repeatedly, ten times or more. V and J are TRBV5-1 and TRBJ2-2; TRBD1 might be the D (6 bases). Germline V gene lookup returns CDR1 SGHRS and CDR2 YFSETQ. Trimming stripped 1 base from V and 2 bases from J, with 9 bases between. This CDR3 contains 15 residues. In nucleotides, the CDR3 is TGCGCCAGCAGCTTGATTGGGACAAACACCGGGGAGCTGTTTTTT. This translates into CASSLIGTNTGELFF.

This clonotype was counted only a few times. The chain recombines TRBV7-9 with TRBJ2-3; D is undetermined. V dropped 1 base and J dropped 5 bases, with 4 bases sitting between them. The CDR3 is made up of 12 amino acids. Germline CDR1 and CDR2: SEHNR and FQNEAQ (reference sequence). CDR3 in amino acids: CASSLGKDTQYF. The DNA for the CDR3 is TGTGCCAGCAGCTTAGGCAAAGATACGCAGTATTTT.

Worth noting for this clonotype: Germline is not matched at one junction end, which may reflect a read error. The genes are TRBV7-9 and TRBJ2-3; D is perhaps TRBD1 (6 bases). Looked up from germline, CDR1 is SEHNR and CDR2 is FQNEAQ (reference sequence). The CDR3 sequence is 17 residues long. As DNA, the CDR3 is TGTGCCAGCGGCCCTCCCTTGGGGACACAAAGCACAGATATGCAGTATTTT. Its protein is CASGPPLGTQSTDMQYF.